This T cell receptor beta chain came from a study of post-analysis software for immune sequencing data. Study-level background: The patients showed relapsing-remitting, secondary progressive and progressive-relapsing multiple sclerosis courses. Study outcomes and limitations: Roughly five TRBV segments, including TRBV5-6, TRBV5-1 and TRBV20-1, were more frequent in patients than controls.

In this sample, this clonotype turned up once. The antigen is unknown. TCR beta libraries were prepared from cDNA with unique molecular identifiers. Each CDR3 protein gets one entry after TCRdb re-called the PCR reads with MiXCR. The data hold hundreds of thousands of distinct CDR3 sequences, with roughly 40% observed a single time. Trimming pared 5 bases from V and 6 bases from J, leaving 8 bases between. The germline V gene has CDR1 SGHTA and CDR2 FQGNSA. The CDR3 spans 12 residues. The V call is TRBV7-2, the J call TRBJ2-1; no firm D call. The origin of this receptor is a girl aged 10-17 years with multiple sclerosis. Input material: blood. CDR3 nucleotide sequence: TGTGCCAGCAGCCCCTCGGCCAATGAGCAGTTCTTC. Translated, it gives CASSPSANEQFF.